This record concerns one T cell receptor (beta chain) sequence. Its antigen is not identified. V was clipped by 6 bases and J by 6 bases, with 14 bases between them. Germline assignment: CDR1 MDHEN and CDR2 SYDVKM. This CDR3 has 14 residues. The sample is drawn from a study of T cell responses to AZD1222 COVID-19 vaccine. Repertoires were generated with immunoSEQ multiplex PCR, while TCRdb's copy carries only in-frame clones and drops some. In the table there are approximately 180,000 clones, more than 75% of which are singletons. Study findings and constraints: Donors were largely white British and mainly female; clonal diversity was possibly underestimated. Just 5 to 7 AZD1222 recipients tested seropositive at baseline.

The sequences come from peripheral blood, collected 28 days after the second AZD1222 dose. The V call is TRBV28, the J call TRBJ1-4; TRBD1 is a possible D gene (6 bases). The source is an adult who received the AZD1222 COVID-19 vaccine. The CDR3 loop reads CASRQQGQDEKLFF. The DNA for the CDR3 is TGTGCCAGCAGACAACAGGGTCAAGATGAAAAACTGTTTTTT.